Here is one T cell receptor (beta chain) with its context. Germline assignment: CDR1 MNHEY and CDR2 SVGEGT. The ends were cut back, 2 bases at V and 3 bases at J, with 7 bases in the middle. The CDR3 covers 14 residues. Documented treatment: over 15 received Ad26.COV2.S at low or high dose, single or two shots; 5 received placebo; per-sample allocation not given. After the first vaccine or placebo injection, samples were drawn on day 63. An adult donor aged 18-55 years was enrolled in Boston. Wuhan-strain SARS-CoV-2 spike was expressed by the Ad26 vector that made up the vaccine. This sample was taken from a study of Ad26.COV2.S vaccination and SARS-CoV-2 variants. Generated by immunoSEQ multiplex PCR, the TCRdb table keeps only in-frame clones and is missing some. The repertoire holds hundreds of thousands of clones, with 75% to 90% as singletons.

The starting material was peripheral blood, obtained in a trial of Ad26.COV2.S vaccine versus placebo. The sequence was obtained from a person between 18 and 65 years old who received the Ad26.COV2.S COVID-19 vaccine or a placebo. The J gene is TRBJ2-2, the V gene TRBV6-2 or TRBV6-3; D is undetermined. The CDR3 region is CASSYVGYTGELFF. CDR3 in DNA: TGTGCCAGCAGTTACGTCGGATACACCGGGGAGCTGTTTTTT.